This is a list of T cell receptor beta chains from one sample in a study of human T cells and chemical hapten exposure. Each CDR3 protein gets one entry after TCRdb re-called the RACE reads with MiXCR. The table shows about 380,000 distinct CDR3 sequences, with roughly 5.3% occurring only once. The specimen was whole blood, collected in connection with sensitization to the hapten diphenylcyclopropenone (DPC). The receptors were sampled from a woman between 50 and 59 years old with alopecia areata. Some clones in this sample may be carry-over from other donors' samples. CDR3s leave out the opening cysteine and the closing phenylalanine or tryptophan.

V: TRBV6-5
J: TRBJ2-3
CDR3: ASTPGPPTDTQY

V: TRBV13
J: TRBJ2-1
CDR3: ASSKETSPEQF

V: TRBV7-2
J: TRBJ1-3
CDR3: ASSLGRASGNTIY

V: TRBV11-2
J: TRBJ2-5
CDR3: ASSPTSGRRETQY

V: TRBV13
J: TRBJ1-1
CDR3: ASSLGRDMRAF

V: TRBV30
J: TRBJ2-3
CDR3: AWGNIADTQY

V: TRBV2
J: TRBJ1-2
CDR3: ASRRGQTGYGYT

V: TRBV4-1
J: TRBJ2-7
CDR3: ASSPSGGGEQY

V: TRBV2
J: TRBJ2-3
CDR3: ASIGSGSSADTQY

V: TRBV20-1
J: TRBJ2-7
CDR3: SAEGLAIREQY

V: TRBV6-5
J: TRBJ2-1
CDR3: ASSFRQGYSYNEQF

V: TRBV11-3
J: TRBJ2-1
CDR3: ASSQGLAGGPSYNEQF

V: TRBV6-2/TRBV6-3
J: TRBJ2-5
CDR3: ASTRRPQETQY

V: TRBV4-1
J: TRBJ1-5
CDR3: ASSLSGSYSNQPQH

V: TRBV6-6
J: TRBJ2-7
CDR3: ASSYPPDGHSYEQY

V: TRBV28
J: TRBJ2-3
CDR3: ASREWGPTNTQY

V: TRBV29-1
J: TRBJ2-5
CDR3: SVKQRGGLQETQY

V: TRBV13
J: TRBJ2-1
CDR3: ASSSGLASNEQF

V: TRBV28
J: TRBJ2-1
CDR3: ASSPPGEINEQF

V: TRBV9
J: TRBJ1-6
CDR3: ASSEGAQNSPLH

V: TRBV12-3/TRBV12-4
J: TRBJ2-7
CDR3: ASRTSALSYEQY

V: TRBV6-5
J: TRBJ1-5
CDR3: ASRQGNSPQH

V: TRBV6-2/TRBV6-3
J: TRBJ2-7
CDR3: ASSCDYPPGEQY

V: TRBV10-2
J: TRBJ2-6
CDR3: ASSESVDRVTSGANVLT

V: TRBV5-5
J: TRBJ1-1
CDR3: ASSLAGIEGEAF

V: TRBV7-2
J: TRBJ1-1
CDR3: ASSLEGELTEAF

V: TRBV15
J: TRBJ1-4
CDR3: ATSRGESTNEKLF

V: TRBV2
J: TRBJ2-3
CDR3: ASSSDRLVADTQY

V: TRBV6-2/TRBV6-3
J: TRBJ1-1
CDR3: ASSYEWGGTEAF

V: TRBV13
J: TRBJ2-1
CDR3: ASSSTSGAHNEQF

V: TRBV20-1
J: TRBJ2-7
CDR3: SVRGLAGEQY

V: TRBV12-5
J: TRBJ2-1
CDR3: ASGLTGNEQF

V: TRBV12-3/TRBV12-4
J: TRBJ2-2
CDR3: AGGRLNTGELF

V: TRBV7-9
J: TRBJ2-6
CDR3: ATLQGADGANVLT

V: TRBV20-1
J: TRBJ2-3
CDR3: SAQLATSTDTQY

V: TRBV5-1
J: TRBJ2-3
CDR3: ASSGRTSGPTDTQY

V: TRBV9
J: TRBJ2-7
CDR3: ASSVGPGGSYEQY

V: TRBV4-2
J: TRBJ1-2
CDR3: ASSQEYEGGYT

V: TRBV2
J: TRBJ2-5
CDR3: ASSADGGFETQY

V: TRBV6-2/TRBV6-3
J: TRBJ2-7
CDR3: ASFNGGSYEQY

V: TRBV6-1
J: TRBJ1-5
CDR3: ASNEDRHQPQH

V: TRBV12-3/TRBV12-4
J: TRBJ2-7
CDR3: ASSKPWASGTYEQY

V: TRBV14
J: TRBJ2-1
CDR3: ASSHLPGLADSSYNEQF

V: TRBV28
J: TRBJ2-7
CDR3: ASSFEGAREQY

V: TRBV5-1
J: TRBJ2-1
CDR3: ASSLESGFEQF

V: TRBV29-1
J: TRBJ2-3
CDR3: SVEGPSGGSSTDTQY

V: TRBV29-1
J: TRBJ2-1
CDR3: SVSPLGPRIGEQF

V: TRBV5-1
J: TRBJ2-7
CDR3: ASSLSPSPYEQY

V: TRBV20-1
J: TRBJ1-6
CDR3: SARDPPNSPLH

V: TRBV27
J: TRBJ2-3
CDR3: ASSLTQGAEY